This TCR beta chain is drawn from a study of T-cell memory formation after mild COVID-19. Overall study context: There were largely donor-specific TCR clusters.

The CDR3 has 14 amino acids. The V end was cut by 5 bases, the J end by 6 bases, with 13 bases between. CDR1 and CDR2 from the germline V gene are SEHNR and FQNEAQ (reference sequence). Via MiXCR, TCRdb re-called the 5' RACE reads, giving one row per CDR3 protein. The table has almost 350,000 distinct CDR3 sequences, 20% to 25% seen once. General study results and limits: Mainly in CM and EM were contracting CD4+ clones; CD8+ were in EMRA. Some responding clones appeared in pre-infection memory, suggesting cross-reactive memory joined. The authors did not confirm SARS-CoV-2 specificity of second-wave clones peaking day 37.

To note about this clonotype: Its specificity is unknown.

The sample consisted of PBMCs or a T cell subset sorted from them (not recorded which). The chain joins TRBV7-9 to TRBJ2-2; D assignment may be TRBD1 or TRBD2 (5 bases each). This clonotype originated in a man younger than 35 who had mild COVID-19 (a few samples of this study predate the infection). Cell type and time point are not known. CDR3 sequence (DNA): TGTGCCAGCAGCCCCGGGACCTCGGCCGGGGAGCTGTTTTTT. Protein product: CASSPGTSAGELFF.